This T cell receptor (beta chain) stems from a study of Graves' ophthalmopathy and Graves' hyperthyroidism. Findings and limits, study-wide: Thyroid clonotypes that were expanded above 0.001 frequency mostly also appeared in blood. Using 13 signatures, a model distinguished ophthalmopathy from stable hyperthyroidism, reaching around 90% sensitivity and approximately 80% specificity.

This CDR3 comprises 15 residues. CDR1 and CDR2 from the germline V gene are ENHRY and SYGVKD. V was pared by 4 bases and J by 7 bases, with 14 bases between. This clonotype was seen repeatedly, ten times or more. Its antigen is unidentified. Researchers turned away patients with other autoimmune diseases, uncontrolled infections, pregnancy or lactation. Reliance was placed on clinical symptoms, serum thyroxine, TRAb, thyroid ultrasound and orbital computed tomography for diagnosis. From RNA, the CDR3 regions of TCR beta chains were amplified and sequenced. In the first round, RT-PCR was carried out with HTBI primers, and a multiplex PCR formed the second round. TCRdb analysed the multiplex PCR reads with MiXCR anew, one entry per CDR3 protein. The profile shows 740,000 or so distinct CDR3 sequences, roughly 40% of them singletons.

The chain couples TRBV10-3 to TRBJ1-6, with D uncertain. The sample was peripheral blood. This receptor was obtained from an adult man with Graves' ophthalmopathy. CDR3 in amino acids: CAISVGGYGNSPLHF. The CDR3, as DNA: TGTGCCATCAGTGTAGGAGGTTATGGAAATTCACCCCTCCACTTT.